These 22 T cell receptor beta chains came from one sample sequenced in a study of T cell repertoires in aging, cancer and after chemotherapy. TRB rearrangements spanning V, D and J were amplified using mixed TRB-A/B primers. One entry per CDR3 protein, called by TCRdb with MiXCR from the multiplex PCR reads. The profile covers about 6,200 distinct CDR3 sequences, with about 32% appearing a single time and around 8.3% taken by the ten largest. TCR beta rearrangements were amplified from peripheral blood genomic DNA. The sample taken for sequencing was blood. The receptor source for this set is a human donor with a blood cancer.

About this clonotype: Possible read error: a much larger clone is one base away. The chain is built from TRBV19 and TRBJ2-7; a weak D match, TRBD1 (6 bases). This CDR3 region has 15 residues. V gave up 3 bases and J gave up 3 bases, with 15 bases separating them. Germline V lookup: CDR1 LNHDA, CDR2 SQIVND (reference sequence). CDR3 sequence reads: CASSIVQGRIYEQYF. CDR3 in DNA: TGTGCCAGTAGTATCGTTCAGGGGCGCATCTACGAGCAGTACTTC.

This clonotype appeared once. The gene calls are TRBV5-1 and TRBJ2-3; D might be TRBD2 (6 bases). The V gene lost 4 bases and the J gene lost 2 bases, with 11 bases spanning the gap. Germline values: CDR1 SGHRS, CDR2 YFSETQ. The CDR3 is 14 amino acids. The CDR3 protein is CASSPRGYTDTQYF. CDR3 nucleotide sequence: TGCGCCAGCAGCCCGCGGGGCTACACAGATACGCAGTATTTT.

As to this clonotype: This could be a read error, since a much larger clone is one nucleotide away. V is TRBV15 and J is TRBJ2-5; a weak D match, TRBD2 (5 bases). This CDR3 is 16 amino acids long. V shed 9 bases and J shed 1 base, with 21 bases lying between them. Germline assignment: CDR1 LNHNV and CDR2 YYDKDF (reference sequence). CDR3 nucleotide sequence: TGTGCCACGGTTGATGGAGGAAAGACTCTCCAAGAGACCCAGTACTTC. Translation: CATVDGGKTLQETQYF.

The chain has TRBV20-1 and TRBJ1-4, with 7 bases identical to TRBD1. The CDR3 spans 15 residues. CDR1 is DFQATT and CDR2 is SNEGSKA in the germline V gene (reference sequence). After removal of 1 base from V and 8 bases from J, the junction contained 10 bases not matched to a gene. The chain's CDR3 is CSARARQGLLEKLFF. The DNA of the CDR3 is TGCAGTGCTAGAGCTCGACAGGGCCTCTTAGAAAAACTGTTTTTT.

Within the sample, this clonotype is medium-sized. The chain carries TRBV10-3 and TRBJ2-3, with D unresolved. V lost 0 bases and J lost 0, with 1 base in between. Germline-derived CDR1 and CDR2 are ENHRY and SYGVKD. The CDR3 has 13 residues. CDR3 DNA: TGTGCCATCAGTGAGTCAAGCACAGATACGCAGTATTTT. Its translation: CAISESSTDTQYF.

By share of the sample, this clonotype is medium-sized. The chain recombines TRBV18 with TRBJ2-2; 8 bases are a match to TRBD1. With V trimmed by 4 bases and J by 6 bases, 7 bases remained unmatched. CDR1 is KGHSH, CDR2 LQKENI, per germline. The CDR3 loop spans 15 amino acids. The CDR3 sequence is CASSHGQGGSGELFF. CDR3 bases: TGTGCCAGCTCACACGGACAGGGTGGCTCCGGGGAGCTGTTTTTT.

There are a few counts of this clonotype. The genes are TRBV27 and TRBJ2-7; TRBD1 or TRBD2 may be the D gene (5 bases each). The germline V and J ends were trimmed by 0 bases and 2 bases, with 20 bases remaining between them. CDR1 and CDR2 (germline): MNHEY, SMNVEV (reference sequence). CDR3 size: 18 residues. The CDR3 spells CASSLSTQEVWVTYEQYF. Written as DNA, the CDR3 is TGTGCCAGCAGTTTATCGACACAGGAGGTTTGGGTAACCTACGAGCAGTACTTC.

This clonotype is labeled as medium-sized. The rearrangement uses TRBV13 and TRBJ2-7; TRBD2 matches at 11 bases. V lost 5 bases and J lost 2; bases outside the gene matches: 5. CDR3 length equals 15 residues. Germline-derived CDR1 and CDR2 are PRHDT and FYEKMQ (reference sequence). The CDR3 DNA is TGTGCCAGCAGCCTCCAGGGACTAGCGGCCTACGAGCAGTACTTC. Translation gives CASSLQGLAAYEQYF.

This clonotype has a handful of counts. V gene TRBV6-5 combines with J gene TRBJ2-7; D call uncertain. The CDR3 is 11 amino acids. The V end was cut by 4 bases, the J end by 9 bases, with 10 bases between. The germline gives CDR1 MNHEY, CDR2 SVGAGI. CDR3: CASSSGVVQYF. CDR3 nucleotide sequence: TGTGCCAGCAGTTCCGGCGTGGTGCAGTACTTC.

The table lists this clonotype with a few counts. This chain's CDR3 is CASSFGFYGYTF. The DNA of the CDR3 is TGTGCCAGCAGCTTTGGGTTTTATGGCTACACCTTC. The chain has TRBV11-2 and TRBJ1-2; D ambiguous. CDR1 SGHAT and CDR2 FQNNGV come from the germline V gene. The germline V and J ends were trimmed by 3 bases and 5 bases, with 7 bases remaining between them. This CDR3 contains 12 residues.

The chain couples TRBV20-1 to TRBJ2-7, with TRBD1 identical over 10 bases. J gave up 3 bases and V 0 bases, and 2 bases lay outside the gene matches. The germline V gene encodes CDR1 DFQATT and CDR2 SNEGSKA (reference sequence). CDR3 length equals 14 residues. The CDR3 protein is CSARDWDRGYEQYF. DNA for the CDR3: TGCAGTGCTAGAGATTGGGACAGGGGCTACGAGCAGTACTTC.

The chain combines TRBV12-3 or TRBV12-4 with TRBJ1-2; D is uncertain. The CDR3 spans 14 residues. Trimming pared 3 bases from V and 0 bases from J, leaving 8 bases between. The CDR3 spells CASSLWGANYGYTF. The DNA for the CDR3 is TGTGCCAGCAGTTTGTGGGGAGCTAACTATGGCTACACCTTC.

This clonotype came up a few times. This rearrangement joins TRBV29-1 to TRBJ2-7; a weak D match, TRBD2 (5 bases). Germline lookup yields CDR1 SQVTM and CDR2 ANQGSEA. The CDR3 covers 13 residues. V dropped 3 bases and J dropped 0 bases, with 9 bases sitting between them. The CDR3 coding sequence is TGCAGCGTTGATAAGGCGGGCTCCTACGAGCAGTACTTC. As protein: CSVDKAGSYEQYF.

Note on this clonotype: A much larger clonotype is one base distant, so this may be a read error. V gene TRBV15 combines with J gene TRBJ2-3; the match to TRBD1 covers 7 bases. CDR3 length: 16 residues. Germline lookup yields CDR1 LNHNV and CDR2 YYDKDF (reference sequence). The CDR3 DNA is TGTGCCACCAGCAGGAAAGACAGGGTTCGGACAGATAAGCAGTATTTT. Its protein product is CATSRKDRVRTDKQYF.

Sample share makes this clonotype medium-sized. The rearrangement joins TRBV18 to TRBJ2-6, with D uncertain. The CDR3 is 15 amino acids. Germline CDR1 is KGHSH and CDR2 is LQKENI. V was shortened by 3 bases and J by 0 bases, with 6 bases between the two germline ends. Here the CDR3 reads CASSPRTSGANVLTF. DNA for the CDR3: TGTGCCAGCTCACCCCGGACCTCTGGGGCCAACGTCCTGACTTTC. The full variable domain, with the rest looked up from reference TRBV18 and TRBJ2-6, is NAGVMQNPRHLVRRRGQEARLRCSPMKGHSHVYWYRQLPEEGLKFMVYLQKENIIDESGMPKERFSAEFPKEGPSILRIQQVVRGDSAAYFCASSPRTSGANVLTFGAGSRLTVL.

This clonotype is labeled as medium-sized (0.01 to 0.1%). The CDR3: CASSEKGSTDTQYF. The CDR3 nucleotides read TGTGCCAGCAGTGAGAAGGGAAGTACAGATACGCAGTATTTT. This chain uses TRBV6-4 with TRBJ2-3; D unclear. This CDR3 comprises 14 residues. Germline assignment: CDR1 MRHNA and CDR2 SNTAGT. Trimming shortened V by 3 bases and J by 3 bases, and 10 bases separated the two germline ends.

V and J are TRBV14 and TRBJ2-3, with unresolved D. Trimming took 2 bases from V and 6 from J, leaving 9 bases between them. CDR3 size: 13 residues. Per germline, CDR1 SGHDN and CDR2 FVKESK. CDR3 protein: CASSQFMGDTQYF. The CDR3 nucleotides are TGTGCCAGCAGCCAATTTATGGGGGATACGCAGTATTTT.

This clonotype was observed a handful of times. The rearrangement joins TRBV11-2 to TRBJ2-7, with D possibly being TRBD1 (6 bases). CDR3 size: 15 residues. Germline V gene sequence: CDR1 SGHAT, CDR2 FQNNGV. V lost 5 bases, J lost 0 bases, and 14 bases lay in between. The CDR3 bases are TGTGCCAGCAGCGGTCGACAGGTCAGCTCCTACGAGCAGTACTTC. Translation: CASSGRQVSSYEQYF.

By proportion, this clonotype is medium-sized. This chain links TRBV30 with TRBJ2-3, with D unresolved. This CDR3 comprises 14 residues. Germline loops: CDR1 GTSNPN, CDR2 SVGIG (reference sequence). Trimming left V 0 bases short and J 6 bases short, with 13 bases between. The CDR3 nucleotides read TGTGCCTGGAGTGTATCGTTAGTCTCCGATACGCAGTATTTT. Its translation is CAWSVSLVSDTQYF.

This clonotype came up a few times. The V gene is TRBV20-1, the J gene TRBJ2-1, with a possible D match to TRBD1 (6 bases). The CDR3 totals 13 residues. CDR1 DFQATT and CDR2 SNEGSKA come from the germline V gene (reference sequence). The V and J ends lost 6 bases and 6 bases respectively, with 15 bases between them. DNA of the CDR3: TGCAGTGCCTACCGAGTAGGGGGCAATGAGCAGTTCTTC. It specifies CSAYRVGGNEQFF.

This clonotype rates as medium-sized. This chain connects TRBV18 to TRBJ2-1; TRBD2 matches at 8 bases. CDR1 is KGHSH and CDR2 is LQKENI in the germline V gene. The length of the CDR3 is 21 residues. V shed 3 bases and J 7 bases; nucleotides not matched to a gene: 26. The CDR3 DNA sequence: TGTGCCAGCTCACCGAACGGGAGGGGCAGGGTCCGGTTTCGCGAGGGGAATGAGCAGTTCTTC. Translation gives CASSPNGRGRVRFREGNEQFF.

This clonotype has just a few counts. The CDR3 nucleotides read TGCAGTGCTCCCCTCCCGTTGGGGGAGAATGGCTACACCTTC. Translation gives CSAPLPLGENGYTF. The V call is TRBV20-1, the J call TRBJ1-2; TRBD1 might be the D (5 bases). Trimming shortened V by 5 bases and J by 6 bases, and 19 bases separated the two germline ends. The length of the CDR3 is 14 residues. Germline V gene lookup returns CDR1 DFQATT and CDR2 SNEGSKA (reference sequence).